This TCR beta chain was captured in a study of siplizumab effects on memory and regulatory T cells. About this clone itself: Its antigen is unknown.

The table came from immunoSEQ multiplex PCR; TCRdb's copy has only in-frame clones and leaves some out. This table has 100,000 or so clones, about 90% appearing once. The trim removed 5 bases at V and 1 base at J, leaving 8 bases unmatched. CDR1 is SGHAT and CDR2 is FQNNGV in the germline V gene. This CDR3 spans 15 amino acids. General study findings and limits: Suppressive function of proliferating Tregs from siplizumab cultures was not confirmed. Of the alloreactive clones, only a minor fraction mapped to unstimulated subsets. Apparently key alloresponse contributors, naive T cells also seemed more diverse than memory cells. A significant reduction in alloreactive sequences traceable to unstimulated CD4+ memory cells was produced by siplizumab.

The source is a human donor in good health. Some clones in this sample may be carry-over from other donors' samples. The sequenced sample was CD4+ T cells sorted from blood. The rearrangement joins TRBV11-2 to TRBJ2-7, with 7 bases that match TRBD1. The CDR3 DNA sequence: TGTGCCAGCAGCATTACAGGGGTACAATCCTACGAGCAGTACTTC. Protein: CASSITGVQSYEQYF.